The TCR beta chain described here comes from a study of T cells in Graves' hyperthyroidism and ophthalmopathy. What was amplified from RNA transcripts were TCR beta CDR3 regions. An initial round of RT-PCR targeting the TCR CDR3 relied on the HTBI primer set. TCRdb itself ran the multiplex PCR reads through MiXCR, one entry per CDR3 protein. The table includes more than 500,000 distinct CDR3 sequences, around 15% detected once. Per germline, CDR1 KGHDR and CDR2 SFDVKD. The CDR3 length is 13 residues. The V end lost 7 bases, the J end lost 4 bases, and 13 bases lay between the germline ends. This clonotype was obtained from a woman younger than 45 with Graves' hyperthyroidism. Sequencing was performed on blood. The chain recombines TRBV24-1 with TRBJ2-7, with unresolved D. CDR3 nucleotides: TGTGCCACCAGAGACCAAAATGCGTACGAGCAGTACTTC. The encoded protein is CATRDQNAYEQYF.